The clone carrying this T cell receptor (beta chain) was observed a single time. Original processing notes: Reference gene primer amplification gave estimated nucleated cell counts. Sequencing was performed with immunoSEQ multiplex PCR; in TCRdb, only in-frame clones are kept and a portion is missing. That table supplies the V and J calls and clone size; D and trimming were determined from the DNA. The data contain 200,000 to 250,000 clones, less than 90% of them singletons. The length of the CDR3 is 15 residues. CDR1 is SGHRS, CDR2 YFSETQ, per germline. The V and J ends lost 0 bases and 2 bases respectively, with 11 bases between them. These data originate in a study of blood T cell repertoires in COVID-19.

The sequenced sample consisted of PBMCs or T cells enriched from blood (not recorded which). The receptor comes from a middle-aged woman who had recovered from COVID-19. The chain is built from TRBV5-1 and TRBJ2-5; D is possibly TRBD1 (6 bases). CDR3 nucleotides: TGCGCCAGCAGCTTGGTGGGGGACATACAAGAGACCCAGTACTTC. Protein sequence: CASSLVGDIQETQYF. Using reference TRBV5-1 and TRBJ2-5 for the parts outside the CDR3, the full variable domain is KAGVTQTPRYLIKTRGQQVTLSCSPISGHRSVSWYQQTPGQGLQFLFEYFSETQRNKGNFPGRFSGRQFSNSRSEMNVSTLELGDSALYLCASSLVGDIQETQYFGPGTRLLVL.